The rows below give T cell receptor beta chains drawn from one sample of a study of shared T cell receptors in the human thymus. The protocol was immunoSEQ multiplex PCR, while the TCRdb copy is restricted to in-frame clones and leaves out a portion. In the table there are roughly 700,000 clones, around 89% of which are singletons. This sample was shared with a second study, whose subject was human thymus T cells.

Sequences were obtained from thymocytes. These receptors came from a boy in the first two years of life with a congenital heart defect. Each CDR3 is given with its conserved first and last residue. Each record gives: J gene, D gene, V gene, clone size, CDR3 DNA, CDR3 protein. D genes are given only for firm matches. Clone sizes are given selectively: once, few, many, or a class where the clone is expanded.

j_gene: TRBJ2-5; d_gene: .; v_gene: TRBV28; abundance: once; CDR3nt: TGTGCCAGCAGTTCAGGGGTTGACGAGACCCAGTACTTC; CDR3aa: CASSSGVDETQYF
j_gene: TRBJ2-3; d_gene: TRBD2; v_gene: TRBV29-1; abundance: .; CDR3nt: TGCAGCGTTTACCGGGACAGGGGGATGGGACTAGCGGGATCGTCCAACACAGATACGCAGTATTTT; CDR3aa: CSVYRDRGMGLAGSSNTDTQYF
j_gene: TRBJ1-3; d_gene: TRBD1; v_gene: TRBV19; abundance: few; CDR3nt: TGTGCCAGTAGTATAGGGGGGGACAGAAGCTCTGGAAACACCATATATTTT; CDR3aa: CASSIGGDRSSGNTIYF
j_gene: TRBJ1-5; d_gene: .; v_gene: TRBV19; abundance: .; CDR3nt: TGTGCCAGTGGCCACCCTCCACGGCGGGATAGCAATCAGCCCCAGCATTTT; CDR3aa: CASGHPPRRDSNQPQHF
j_gene: TRBJ2-7; d_gene: TRBD2; v_gene: TRBV28; abundance: few; CDR3nt: TGTGCCAGCATCCCTAGCGGGATCGAGTACGAGCAGTACTTC; CDR3aa: CASIPSGIEYEQYF
j_gene: TRBJ2-7; d_gene: TRBD2; v_gene: TRBV5-1; abundance: .; CDR3nt: TGCGCCAGCAGCACCGCACCCGGGACTAGCGGGAGGGGACCCTACGAGCAGTACTTC; CDR3aa: CASSTAPGTSGRGPYEQYF
j_gene: TRBJ2-7; d_gene: .; v_gene: TRBV6-5; abundance: .; CDR3nt: TGTGCCAGCAGTTACGTTCCAGGCTCACCCTACGAGCAGTACTTC; CDR3aa: CASSYVPGSPYEQYF
j_gene: TRBJ2-3; d_gene: TRBD2; v_gene: TRBV14; abundance: .; CDR3nt: TGTGCCAGCGGGCAGCGGGAGACAGATACGCAGTATTTT; CDR3aa: CASGQRETDTQYF
j_gene: TRBJ2-3; d_gene: TRBD2; v_gene: TRBV15; abundance: .; CDR3nt: TGTGCCACCAGCAGAGATCGGCTAGCGGGGTCCGAGTATGATACGCAGTATTTT; CDR3aa: CATSRDRLAGSEYDTQYF
j_gene: TRBJ2-3; d_gene: TRBD2; v_gene: TRBV4-1; abundance: .; CDR3nt: TGCGCCAGCGGGGTAGCGGGCACCACAGATACGCAGTATTTT; CDR3aa: CASGVAGTTDTQYF
j_gene: TRBJ2-5; d_gene: .; v_gene: TRBV4-1; abundance: .; CDR3nt: TGCGCCAGCAGCCAAGATCGGAGACAGGACCAAGAGACCCAGTACTTC; CDR3aa: CASSQDRRQDQETQYF
j_gene: TRBJ2-7; d_gene: .; v_gene: TRBV11-3; abundance: .; CDR3nt: TGTGCCAGCAGCCGAAGGGCAGGGGACTACCCGAACTCCTACGAGCAGTACTTC; CDR3aa: CASSRRAGDYPNSYEQYF
j_gene: TRBJ1-1; d_gene: .; v_gene: TRBV10-3; abundance: .; CDR3nt: TGTGCCTCAGGGGCTCGGGGCACTGAAGCTTTCTTT; CDR3aa: CASGARGTEAFF
j_gene: TRBJ2-7; d_gene: .; v_gene: TRBV5-6; abundance: .; CDR3nt: TGTGCCAGCAGCTTGGCAGATTCTAGCTACGAGCAGTACTTC; CDR3aa: CASSLADSSYEQYF
j_gene: TRBJ2-3; d_gene: TRBD2; v_gene: TRBV7-2; abundance: .; CDR3nt: TGTGCCAGCAGCTTAGGAAGTCTAGCGGGGACAGATACGCAGTATTTT; CDR3aa: CASSLGSLAGTDTQYF
j_gene: TRBJ2-7; d_gene: TRBD1; v_gene: TRBV2; abundance: .; CDR3nt: TGTGCCAGCACCGAAGACAGGGGAAACCCCTACGAGCAGTACTTC; CDR3aa: CASTEDRGNPYEQYF
j_gene: TRBJ2-3; d_gene: TRBD2; v_gene: TRBV11-2; abundance: .; CDR3nt: TGTGCCAGCAGTACGGGACTAGCGGGACACAGCACAGATACGCAGTATTTT; CDR3aa: CASSTGLAGHSTDTQYF
j_gene: TRBJ2-3; d_gene: TRBD1; v_gene: TRBV15; abundance: .; CDR3nt: TGTGCCACCAGCAGAGGCCACCCCGGGACAGGGGAGGGTACGCAGTATTTT; CDR3aa: CATSRGHPGTGEGTQYF
j_gene: TRBJ2-7; d_gene: TRBD1; v_gene: TRBV6-7; abundance: .; CDR3nt: TGTGCCAGCAGTTACATCGGACAGGGGGCACACGAGCAGTACTTC; CDR3aa: CASSYIGQGAHEQYF
j_gene: TRBJ1-1; d_gene: TRBD1; v_gene: TRBV19; abundance: .; CDR3nt: TGTGCCAGTAGTCTCTTCCCCCAGGGGGGGAACACTGAAGCTTTCTTT; CDR3aa: CASSLFPQGGNTEAFF
j_gene: TRBJ2-7; d_gene: .; v_gene: TRBV27; abundance: .; CDR3nt: TGTGCCAGCAGTCCCAACAGGATCCCCTACGAGCAGTACTTC; CDR3aa: CASSPNRIPYEQYF
j_gene: TRBJ2-1; d_gene: .; v_gene: TRBV5-4; abundance: once; CDR3nt: TGTGCCAGCAGCTTGGCCCTGGGACTCCCGTACAATGAGCAGTTCTTC; CDR3aa: CASSLALGLPYNEQFF
j_gene: TRBJ1-5; d_gene: .; v_gene: TRBV6-4; abundance: once; CDR3nt: TGTGCCAGCAGAAATCCCAGGGATACCCAGCATTTT; CDR3aa: CASRNPRDTQHF
j_gene: TRBJ1-2; d_gene: .; v_gene: TRBV19; abundance: .; CDR3nt: TGTGCCAGTAGTATAGTGGGGGGAACTAACTATGGCTACACCTTC; CDR3aa: CASSIVGGTNYGYTF
j_gene: TRBJ2-7; d_gene: TRBD2; v_gene: TRBV27; abundance: .; CDR3nt: TGTGCCAGCAGCACTAGCGGGCTTCGCTACGAGCAGTACTTC; CDR3aa: CASSTSGLRYEQYF